This entry lists 22 T cell receptor beta chains sequenced from one sample in a study of blood T cell repertoires in COVID-19. Only in-frame clones appear in the TCRdb table, and some are missing; sequencing was by immunoSEQ multiplex PCR. The sample lists 200,000 to 250,000 clones; approximately 89% were seen once. Source material: peripheral blood. The receptors come from a woman in her 40s with acute or convalescent COVID-19.

The chain has TRBV19 and TRBJ1-1, with unresolved D. Germline values: CDR1 LNHDA, CDR2 SQIVND (reference sequence). This CDR3 spans 14 amino acids. V was shortened by 3 bases and J by 1 base, with 9 bases between the two germline ends. As DNA, the CDR3 is TGTGCCAGTAGTATCCAGGCCTCGAACACTGAAGCTTTCTTT. Translated: CASSIQASNTEAFF.

This sequence joins TRBV5-4 and TRBJ1-3; D is possibly TRBD1 (6 bases). The CDR3 has 14 amino acids. Germline CDR1 and CDR2: SGHNT and YYREEE (reference sequence). Trimming stripped 7 bases from V and 2 bases from J, with 13 bases between. This CDR3 is CASRNTGTGNTIYF. Here the CDR3 DNA reads TGTGCCAGCCGAAATACAGGGACTGGAAACACCATATATTTT. The complete variable domain, with remaining parts taken from reference TRBV5-4 and TRBJ1-3, reads ETGVTQSPTHLIKTRGQQVTLRCSSQSGHNTVSWYQQALGQGPQFIFQYYREEENGRGNFPPRFSGLQFPNYSSELNVNALELDDSALYLCASRNTGTGNTIYFGEGSWLTVV.

V gene TRBV6-2 or TRBV6-3 combines with J gene TRBJ1-2; D is uncertain. Between the trimmed V and J ends, which lost 5 bases and 7 bases, there was a span of 14 bases. Germline CDR1 is MNHEY and CDR2 is SVGEGT. The CDR3 totals 13 residues. This CDR3 is CASSLSPGFGYTF. CDR3 coding DNA: TGTGCCAGCAGTCTCTCCCCCGGGTTTGGCTACACCTTC.

The chain has TRBV3-1 (or the pseudogene TRBV3-2) and TRBJ1-5; TRBD1 matches 12 bases. V dropped 4 bases and J dropped 7; count of bases not matched to a gene: 5. Germline lookup yields CDR1 LGHDT and CDR2 YNNKEL (reference sequence). The length of the CDR3 is 15 residues. This CDR3 reads CASSPGTGGPQPQHF. CDR3 bases: TGTGCCAGCAGCCCCGGGACAGGGGGCCCCCAGCCCCAGCATTTT.

The V gene is TRBV5-1, the J gene TRBJ1-5; tentatively, D is TRBD1 (6 bases). Trimming left V 3 bases short and J 3 bases short, with 10 bases between. CDR3 length: 14 residues. Germline-derived CDR1 and CDR2 are SGHRS and YFSETQ. This CDR3 reads CASSWGPTNQPQHF. DNA for the CDR3: TGCGCCAGCAGCTGGGGGCCCACCAATCAGCCCCAGCATTTT.

The chain uses TRBV12-3 or TRBV12-4 and TRBJ2-5; D uncertain. The V end lost 10 bases, the J end lost 7 bases, and 16 bases lay between the germline ends. CDR3 length: 12 residues. CDR3 sequence (DNA): TGTGCCACATATGGGCCTGGAAGGACCCAGTACTTC. It is translated as CATYGPGRTQYF.

The V call is TRBV7-9, the J call TRBJ1-6; TRBD1 matches 11 bases. V lost 0 bases and J lost 9; bases outside the gene matches: 4. This CDR3 contains 16 residues. Germline CDR1 SEHNR, CDR2 FQNEAQ (reference sequence). CDR3 coding DNA: TGTGCCAGCAGCTTAGCGGGGACAGGGGGTGGTTCACCCCTCCACTTT. Translating gives CASSLAGTGGGSPLHF.

The CDR3 reads CASSAVRTGIGGYTF. CDR3 DNA: TGTGCCAGTAGTGCCGTTCGGACAGGGATAGGTGGCTACACCTTC. The chain couples TRBV19 to TRBJ1-2; 8 bases are shared with TRBD1. The CDR3 is 15 residues long. Germline V gene data show CDR1 as LNHDA and CDR2 as SQIVND (reference sequence). V shed 5 bases, J shed 7 bases, and the junction held 12 bases outside the gene matches.

The chain combines TRBV19 with TRBJ2-2; TRBD2 aligns across 9 bases. CDR1 and CDR2 from the germline V gene are LNHDA and SQIVND (reference sequence). The V gene end was trimmed by 6 bases and the J gene end by 7 bases; junction bases not matched to a gene: 15. This CDR3 region has 17 residues. The CDR3, as DNA: TGTGCCAGTAGCCTAGACCCGGGACTAGCTGTCGACGGGGAGCTGTTTTTT. Residues: CASSLDPGLAVDGELFF.

The chain uses TRBV5-1 and TRBJ1-4; no definite D call. In germline, CDR1 is SGHRS, CDR2 YFSETQ. The CDR3 sequence is 15 residues long. The V end lost 6 bases, the J end lost 0 bases, and 12 bases lay between the germline ends. In DNA form, the CDR3 reads TGCGCCAGCACTGGCGGCGAAGCAACTAATGAAAAACTGTTTTTT. Residues: CASTGGEATNEKLFF.

This chain links TRBV5-1 with TRBJ2-2, with 8 positions matching TRBD2. Germline CDR1 SGHRS, CDR2 YFSETQ. J lost 5 bases, V lost 0 bases, and 9 bases had no gene match. The CDR3 loop spans 17 amino acids. CDR3 amino acids: CASSLAAGGLTTGELFF. The DNA for the CDR3 is TGCGCCAGCAGCTTGGCGGCGGGGGGACTGACGACCGGGGAGCTGTTTTTT. Variable domain in full (rest from reference TRBV5-1 and TRBJ2-2): KAGVTQTPRYLIKTRGQQVTLSCSPISGHRSVSWYQQTPGQGLQFLFEYFSETQRNKGNFPGRFSGRQFSNSRSEMNVSTLELGDSALYLCASSLAAGGLTTGELFFGEGSRLTVL.

This clone came up a few times. J is TRBJ1-2 and V is TRBV10-2; possible D gene TRBD1, 6 bases. CDR1 is WSHSY and CDR2 is SAAADI in the germline V gene. This CDR3 comprises 14 residues. Trimming left V 3 bases short and J 8 bases short, with 16 bases between. CDR3 in DNA: TGCGCCAGCAGTGACTCGGGCAGGGGTGAGGGCTACACCTTC. It translates to CASSDSGRGEGYTF.

CDR3 DNA: TGTGCCAGCACCCCGGTCAGGGGGACGAACACTGAAGCTTTCTTT. Its translation is CASTPVRGTNTEAFF. This sequence joins TRBV2 and TRBJ1-1; 7 bases map to TRBD1. With V trimmed by 7 bases and J by 1 base, 9 bases remained unmatched. The germline gives CDR1 SNHLY, CDR2 FYNNEI. CDR3 length equals 15 residues.

V gene TRBV15 combines with J gene TRBJ1-1; 10 bases match TRBD1. Per the germline V gene, CDR1 is LNHNV and CDR2 is YYDKDF (reference sequence). V shed 1 base and J 4 bases; nucleotides not matched to a gene: 3. This CDR3 contains 15 residues. The CDR3 DNA reads as TGTGCCACCAGCAGAGCGGGACAGGGGTCCACTGAAGCTTTCTTT. Translating it yields CATSRAGQGSTEAFF.

This chain uses TRBV2 with TRBJ2-2; a possible D gene is TRBD1 (6 bases). In germline, CDR1 is SNHLY, CDR2 FYNNEI. V was clipped by 5 bases and J by 4 bases, with 8 bases between them. There are 13 residues in the CDR3. The CDR3 is CASSPRGTGELFF. Here the CDR3 DNA reads TGTGCCAGCAGTCCCAGGGGCACCGGGGAGCTGTTTTTT.

The rearrangement joins TRBV19 to TRBJ1-2; 9 bases agree with TRBD1. The CDR3 sequence is 19 residues long. CDR1 is LNHDA, CDR2 SQIVND, per germline (reference sequence). Unmatched junction bases numbered 16, after V lost 2 bases and J lost 3 bases. The CDR3 DNA sequence: TGTGCCAGTAGTATAAGCGCAAGAGATAACAGGGGGCTGTACTATGGCTACACCTTC. It codes for CASSISARDNRGLYYGYTF. Full variable domain (missing parts from reference TRBV19 and TRBJ1-2): DGGITQSPKYLFRKEGQNVTLSCEQNLNHDAMYWYRQDPGQGLRLIYYSQIVNDFQKGDIAEGYSVSREKKESFPLTVTSAQKNPTAFYLCASSISARDNRGLYYGYTFGSGTRLTVV.

This clone was found once. The V call is TRBV29-1, the J call TRBJ2-5; maybe TRBD2 (6 bases). The germline CDR1 and CDR2 sequences are SQVTM and ANQGSEA. With 3 bases removed from V and 3 bases from J, the gap between germline ends came to 8 bases. The CDR3 totals 12 residues. CDR3 amino acids: CSVERGEETQYF. CDR3 coding DNA: TGCAGCGTTGAGCGGGGTGAAGAGACCCAGTACTTC.

This clone came up a few times. The chain joins TRBV6-5 to TRBJ1-6, with a weak D call TRBD1 (6 bases). Germline CDR1 MNHEY, CDR2 SVGAGI. CDR3 size: 13 residues. V was shortened by 9 bases and J by 10 bases, with 16 bases between the two germline ends. CDR3 DNA sequence: TGTGCCAGTTACGGTACAGGGAACTCACCCCTCCACTTT. Translating it yields CASYGTGNSPLHF.

This chain links TRBV4-2 with TRBJ2-1; 7 bases align to TRBD2. Germline-derived CDR1 and CDR2 are LGHNA and YNFKEQ. Losses at the gene ends were 0 bases for V and 3 bases for J; bases not matched to a gene: 2. This CDR3 region has 15 residues. This CDR3 reads CASSQDLAVYNEQFF. In DNA form, the CDR3 reads TGTGCCAGCAGCCAAGATCTAGCGGTCTACAATGAGCAGTTCTTC.

V gene TRBV19 combines with J gene TRBJ1-4; tentatively, D is TRBD1 (5 bases). The germline V gene encodes CDR1 LNHDA and CDR2 SQIVND (reference sequence). Trimming shortened V by 10 bases and J by 8 bases, and 14 bases separated the two germline ends. This CDR3 region has 12 residues. CDR3 sequence reads: CATGDSGEKLFF. The CDR3 DNA sequence: TGTGCCACTGGGGACTCGGGGGAAAAACTGTTTTTT.

V and J are TRBV27 and TRBJ1-6; D perhaps matches TRBD1 (6 bases). Germline V gene lookup returns CDR1 MNHEY and CDR2 SMNVEV (reference sequence). V was trimmed by 7 bases and J by 7 bases, leaving 11 bases between them. The length of the CDR3 is 13 residues. The DNA of the CDR3 is TGTGCCAGCAAGATTACAGGGAATTCACCCCTCCACTTT. It translates to CASKITGNSPLHF.

This chain joins TRBV7-9 and TRBJ1-1, with a tentative D call TRBD1 (5 bases). V lost 3 bases to trimming and J lost 0 bases, with 17 bases between them. The germline gives CDR1 SEHNR, CDR2 FQNEAQ (reference sequence). The CDR3 runs to 17 residues. This CDR3 is CASSLSPGGGMNTEAFF. CDR3 bases: TGTGCCAGCAGCTTGTCCCCCGGGGGGGGGATGAACACTGAAGCTTTCTTT. Full variable domain (remainder filled in from reference TRBV7-9 and TRBJ1-1): DTGVSQNPRHKITKRGQNVTFRCDPISEHNRLYWYRQTLGQGPEFLTYFQNEAQLEKSRLLSDRFSAERPKGSFSTLEIQRTEQGDSAMYLCASSLSPGGGMNTEAFFGQGTRLTVV.